This T cell receptor beta chain stems from a study of T cell responses to AZD1222 COVID-19 vaccine. Study findings and constraints: At baseline, seropositivity was found in only six or seven AZD1222 recipients. Variant regions that are unmutated are reportedly the target of nearly half of spike-specific TCRs.

Produced via immunoSEQ multiplex PCR; TCRdb's table is partial and in-frame only. The sample comprises roughly 100,000 clones, roughly 90% of which are singletons, and over 4.5% rests with the top ten. In germline, CDR1 is ENHRY, CDR2 SYGVKD. V lost 10 bases, J lost 2 bases, and 8 bases stayed unmatched. The CDR3 is 14 amino acids. About this clone itself: The antigen is not known.

The receptor was derived from an adult in good health. The chain has TRBV10-3 and TRBJ2-3, with 8 positions matching TRBD1. The material sequenced was peripheral blood, taken on day 0 of AZD1222 vaccination. CDR3 DNA: TGTGCCACCACTTTGGGACAGGCCACAGATACGCAGTATTTT. Translation gives CATTLGQATDTQYF.